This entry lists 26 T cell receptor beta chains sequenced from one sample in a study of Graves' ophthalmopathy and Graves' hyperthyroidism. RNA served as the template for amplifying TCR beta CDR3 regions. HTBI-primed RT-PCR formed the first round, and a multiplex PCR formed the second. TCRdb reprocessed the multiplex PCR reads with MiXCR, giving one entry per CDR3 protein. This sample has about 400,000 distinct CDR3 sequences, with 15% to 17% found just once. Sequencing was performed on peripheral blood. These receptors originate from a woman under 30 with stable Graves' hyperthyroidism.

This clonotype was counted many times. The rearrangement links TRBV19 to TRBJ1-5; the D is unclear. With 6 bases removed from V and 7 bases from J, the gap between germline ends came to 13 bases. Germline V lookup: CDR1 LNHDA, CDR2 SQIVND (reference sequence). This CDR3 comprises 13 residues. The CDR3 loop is CASSILPGQPQHF. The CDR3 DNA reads TGTGCCAGTAGCATACTGCCGGGACAGCCCCAGCATTTT.

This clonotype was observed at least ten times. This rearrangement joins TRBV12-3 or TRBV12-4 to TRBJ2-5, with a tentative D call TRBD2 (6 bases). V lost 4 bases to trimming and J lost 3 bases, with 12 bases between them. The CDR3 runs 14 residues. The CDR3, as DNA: TGTGCCAGCAGTTCCGGACGGAGGGAAGAGACCCAGTACTTC. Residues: CASSSGRREETQYF.

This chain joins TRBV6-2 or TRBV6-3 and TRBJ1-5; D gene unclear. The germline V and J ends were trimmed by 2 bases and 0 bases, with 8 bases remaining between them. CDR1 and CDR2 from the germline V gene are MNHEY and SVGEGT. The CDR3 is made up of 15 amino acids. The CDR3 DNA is TGTGCCAGCAGTTACCGACCTTATAGCAATCAGCCCCAGCATTTT. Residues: CASSYRPYSNQPQHF.

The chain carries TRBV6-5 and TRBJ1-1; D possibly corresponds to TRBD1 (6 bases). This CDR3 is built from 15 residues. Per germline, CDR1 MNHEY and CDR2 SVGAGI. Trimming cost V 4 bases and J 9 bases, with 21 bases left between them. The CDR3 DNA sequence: TGTGCCAGCAGTTCCTCCTGGGGGGCGCAAAGTAAAGCTTTCTTT. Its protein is CASSSSWGAQSKAFF.

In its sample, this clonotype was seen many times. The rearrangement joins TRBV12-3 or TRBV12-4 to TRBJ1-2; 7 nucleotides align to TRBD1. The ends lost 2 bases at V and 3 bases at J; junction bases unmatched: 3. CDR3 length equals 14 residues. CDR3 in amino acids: CASSLHRGDYGYTF. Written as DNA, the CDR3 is TGTGCCAGCAGTTTACACAGGGGTGACTATGGCTACACCTTC.

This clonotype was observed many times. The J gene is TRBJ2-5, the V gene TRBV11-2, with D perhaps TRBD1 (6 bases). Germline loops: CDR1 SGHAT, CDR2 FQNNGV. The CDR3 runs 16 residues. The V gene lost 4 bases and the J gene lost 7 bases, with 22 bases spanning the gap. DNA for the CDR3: TGTGCCAGCAGCTATAGAGGCACAGGGTCACTCGGGACCCAGTACTTC. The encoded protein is CASSYRGTGSLGTQYF. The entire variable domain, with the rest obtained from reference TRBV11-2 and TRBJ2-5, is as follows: EAGVAQSPRYKIIEKRQSVAFWCNPISGHATLYWYQQILGQGPKLLIQFQNNGVVDDSQLPKDRFSAERLKGVDSTLKIQPAKLEDSAVYLCASSYRGTGSLGTQYFGPGTRLLVL.

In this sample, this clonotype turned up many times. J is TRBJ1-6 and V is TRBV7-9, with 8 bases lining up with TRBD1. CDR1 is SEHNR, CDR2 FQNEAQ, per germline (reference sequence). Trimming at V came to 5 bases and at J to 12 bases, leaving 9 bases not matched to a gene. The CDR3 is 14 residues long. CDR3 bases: TGTGCCAGCAGCCCGGACAGGGACCGTCTACCCCTCCACTTT. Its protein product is CASSPDRDRLPLHF.

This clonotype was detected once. The CDR3 bases are TGTGCCACCAGCAGGGCCGGGACAGGGAACACCTACGAGCAGTACTTC. The encoded protein is CATSRAGTGNTYEQYF. The chain uses TRBV15 and TRBJ2-7; 9 positions match TRBD1. V lost 3 bases and J lost 2; bases outside the gene matches: 8. This CDR3 is 16 amino acids long. Germline V gene lookup returns CDR1 LNHNV and CDR2 YYDKDF (reference sequence).

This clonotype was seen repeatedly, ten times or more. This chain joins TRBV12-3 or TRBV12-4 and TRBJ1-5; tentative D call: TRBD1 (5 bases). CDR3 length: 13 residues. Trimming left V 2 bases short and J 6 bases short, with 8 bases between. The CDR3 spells CASSLWGSQPQHF. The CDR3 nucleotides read TGTGCCAGCAGTTTATGGGGGTCTCAGCCCCAGCATTTT.

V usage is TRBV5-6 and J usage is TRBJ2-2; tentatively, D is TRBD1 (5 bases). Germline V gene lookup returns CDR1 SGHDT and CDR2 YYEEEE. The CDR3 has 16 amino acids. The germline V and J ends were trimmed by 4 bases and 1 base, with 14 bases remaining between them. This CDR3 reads CASSPGIIQNTGELFF. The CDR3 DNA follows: TGTGCCAGCAGCCCAGGGATCATCCAGAACACCGGGGAGCTGTTTTTT.

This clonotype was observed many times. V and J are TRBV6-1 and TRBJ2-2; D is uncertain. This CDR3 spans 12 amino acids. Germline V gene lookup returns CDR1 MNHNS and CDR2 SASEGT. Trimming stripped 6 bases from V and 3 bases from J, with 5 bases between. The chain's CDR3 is CASRKYTGELFF. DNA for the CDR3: TGTGCCAGCAGGAAATACACCGGGGAGCTGTTTTTT.

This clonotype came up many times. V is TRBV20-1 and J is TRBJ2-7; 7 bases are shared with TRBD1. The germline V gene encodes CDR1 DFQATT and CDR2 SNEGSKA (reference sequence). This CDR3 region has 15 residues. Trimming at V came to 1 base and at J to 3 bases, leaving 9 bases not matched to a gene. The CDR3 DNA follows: TGCAGTGCTAGAGGGCGACAGGGTACCCGCTACGAGCAGTACTTC. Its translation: CSARGRQGTRYEQYF.

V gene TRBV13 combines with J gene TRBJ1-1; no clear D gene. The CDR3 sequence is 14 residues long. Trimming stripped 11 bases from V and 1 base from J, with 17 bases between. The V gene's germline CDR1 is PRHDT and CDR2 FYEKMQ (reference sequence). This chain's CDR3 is CAGRPLRGNTEAFF. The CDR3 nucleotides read TGTGCCGGGCGCCCGCTTCGAGGGAACACTGAAGCTTTCTTT.

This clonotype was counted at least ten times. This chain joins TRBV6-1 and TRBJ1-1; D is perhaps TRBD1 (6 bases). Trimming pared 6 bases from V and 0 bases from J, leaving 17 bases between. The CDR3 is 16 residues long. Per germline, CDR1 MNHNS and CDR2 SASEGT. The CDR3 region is CASRPGTGTMNTEAFF. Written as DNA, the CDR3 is TGTGCCAGCAGACCCGGGACCGGGACAATGAACACTGAAGCTTTCTTT.

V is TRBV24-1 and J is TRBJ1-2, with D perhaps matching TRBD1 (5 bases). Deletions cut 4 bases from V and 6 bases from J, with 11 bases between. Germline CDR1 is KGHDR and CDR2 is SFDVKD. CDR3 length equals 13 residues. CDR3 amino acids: CATSESGRHGYTF. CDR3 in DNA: TGTGCCACCAGTGAATCAGGGCGGCATGGCTACACCTTC.

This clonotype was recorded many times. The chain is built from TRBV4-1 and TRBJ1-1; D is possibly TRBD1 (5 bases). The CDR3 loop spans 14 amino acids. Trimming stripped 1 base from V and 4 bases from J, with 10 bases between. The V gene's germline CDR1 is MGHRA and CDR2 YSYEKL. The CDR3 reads CASSQGAGSTEAFF. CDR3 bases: TGCGCCAGCAGCCAAGGGGCAGGGAGCACTGAAGCTTTCTTT.

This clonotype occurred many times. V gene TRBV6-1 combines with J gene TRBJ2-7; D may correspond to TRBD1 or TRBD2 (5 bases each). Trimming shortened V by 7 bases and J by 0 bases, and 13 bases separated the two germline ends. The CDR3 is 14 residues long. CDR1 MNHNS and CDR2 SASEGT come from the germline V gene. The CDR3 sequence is CASTHGADSYEQYF. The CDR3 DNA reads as TGTGCCAGCACCCACGGGGCGGACTCCTACGAGCAGTACTTC.

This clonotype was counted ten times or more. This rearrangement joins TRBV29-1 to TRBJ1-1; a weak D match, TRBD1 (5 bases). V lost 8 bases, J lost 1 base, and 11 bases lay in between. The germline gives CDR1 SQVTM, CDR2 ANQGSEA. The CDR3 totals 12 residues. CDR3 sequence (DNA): TGCAGCTCGGGGGGATGGAACACTGAAGCTTTCTTT. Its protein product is CSSGGWNTEAFF.

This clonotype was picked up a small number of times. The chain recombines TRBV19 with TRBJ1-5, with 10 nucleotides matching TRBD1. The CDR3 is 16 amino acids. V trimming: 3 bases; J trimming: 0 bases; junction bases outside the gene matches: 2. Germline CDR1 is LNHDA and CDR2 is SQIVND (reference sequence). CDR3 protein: CASSMGTGVSNQPQHF. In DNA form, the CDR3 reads TGTGCCAGTAGTATGGGGACAGGGGTTAGCAATCAGCCCCAGCATTTT.

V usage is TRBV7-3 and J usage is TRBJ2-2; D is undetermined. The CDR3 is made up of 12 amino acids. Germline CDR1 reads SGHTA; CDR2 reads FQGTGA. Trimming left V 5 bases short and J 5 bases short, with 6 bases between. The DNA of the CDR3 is TGTGCCAGCAGCCGAGAAACCGGGGAGCTGTTTTTT. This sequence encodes CASSRETGELFF.

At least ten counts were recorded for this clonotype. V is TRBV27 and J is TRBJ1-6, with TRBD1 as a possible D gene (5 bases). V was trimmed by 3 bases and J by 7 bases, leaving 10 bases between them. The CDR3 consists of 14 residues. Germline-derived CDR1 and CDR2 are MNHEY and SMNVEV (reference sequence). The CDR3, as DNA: TGTGCCAGCAGTTTGCGTGAGGGGAATTCACCCCTCCACTTT. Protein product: CASSLREGNSPLHF.

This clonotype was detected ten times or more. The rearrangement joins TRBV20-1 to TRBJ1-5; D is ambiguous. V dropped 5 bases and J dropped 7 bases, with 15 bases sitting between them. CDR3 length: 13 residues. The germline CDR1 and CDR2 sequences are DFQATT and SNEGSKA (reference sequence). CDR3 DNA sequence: TGCAGTGCTCTGGAATATCCGGGGCAGCCCCAGCATTTT. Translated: CSALEYPGQPQHF.

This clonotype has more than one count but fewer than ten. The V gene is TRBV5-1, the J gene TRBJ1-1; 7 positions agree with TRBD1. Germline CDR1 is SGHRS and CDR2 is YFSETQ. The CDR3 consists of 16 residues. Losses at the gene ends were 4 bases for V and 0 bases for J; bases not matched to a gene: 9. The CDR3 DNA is TGCGCCAGCAGCCAGAGGGGGCCACCGATGAACACTGAAGCTTTCTTT. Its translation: CASSQRGPPMNTEAFF.

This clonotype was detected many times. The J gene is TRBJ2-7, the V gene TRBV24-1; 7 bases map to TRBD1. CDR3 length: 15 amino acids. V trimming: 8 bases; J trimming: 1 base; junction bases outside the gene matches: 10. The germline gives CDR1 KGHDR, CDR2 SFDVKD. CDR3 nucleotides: TGTGCCACCAACCTCAGGGGGTCGGCGTCCTACGAGCAGTACTTC. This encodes CATNLRGSASYEQYF.

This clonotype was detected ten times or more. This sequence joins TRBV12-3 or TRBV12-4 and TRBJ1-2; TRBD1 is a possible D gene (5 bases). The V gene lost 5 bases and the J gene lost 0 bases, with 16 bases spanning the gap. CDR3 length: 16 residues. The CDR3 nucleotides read TGTGCCAGCAGTGCAGGGACGGATGCTCCTAACTATGGCTACACCTTC. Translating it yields CASSAGTDAPNYGYTF.

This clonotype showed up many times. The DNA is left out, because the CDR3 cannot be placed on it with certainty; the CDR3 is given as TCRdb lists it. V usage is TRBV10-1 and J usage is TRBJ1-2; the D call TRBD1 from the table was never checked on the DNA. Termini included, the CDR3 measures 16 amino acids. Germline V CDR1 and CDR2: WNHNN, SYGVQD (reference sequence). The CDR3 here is CAPKEQIPFSNYGCTF.